A single sample is the source of the 14 T cell receptor beta chains below, sequenced in a study of CD8+ T cells in alopecia areata. Following extraction, RNA underwent reverse transcription to cDNA, which served as the sequencing template. Measured with immunoSEQ multiplex PCR; TCRdb has only the in-frame clones, and not every one. The sample holds 150,000 or so clones, 40% to 50% seen once. Sequencing input: CD4+ T cells sorted from blood. The receptors shown here come from a human donor with alopecia areata.

J is TRBJ2-5 and V is TRBV5-1, with D hard to call. V lost 3 bases to trimming and J lost 1 base, with 10 bases between them. Looked up from germline, CDR1 is SGHRS and CDR2 is YFSETQ. This CDR3 comprises 14 residues. The CDR3 sequence: CASSSQPSQETQYF. For the CDR3, the DNA is TGCGCCAGCAGCTCCCAACCATCCCAAGAGACCCAGTACTTC.

The table lists this clone with a few counts. This chain joins TRBV7-3 and TRBJ2-1; D not certain. Germline CDR1 and CDR2: SGHTA and FQGTGA. This CDR3 is 13 amino acids long. The V gene lost 0 bases and the J gene lost 8 bases, with 8 bases spanning the gap. The CDR3 sequence: CASSLTRSDEQFF. The CDR3 bases are TGTGCCAGCAGCTTAACTCGTTCCGATGAGCAGTTCTTC.

The J gene is TRBJ2-3, the V gene TRBV29-1, with 8 bases lining up with TRBD2. The ends lost 5 bases at V and 3 bases at J; junction bases unmatched: 16. Germline V CDR1 and CDR2: SQVTM, ANQGSEA. The CDR3 length is 17 residues. The CDR3 protein is CSVLRAGGLLATDTQYF. In nucleotides, the CDR3 is TGCAGCGTTCTACGGGCGGGAGGTTTGTTAGCAACAGATACGCAGTATTTT.

This rearrangement joins TRBV7-9 to TRBJ2-3; 8 nucleotides align to TRBD2. From germline, CDR1 is SEHNR and CDR2 FQNEAQ (reference sequence). V gave up 8 bases and J gave up 3 bases; unmatched junction bases: 13. The CDR3 extends over 16 amino acids. CDR3 nucleotides: TGTGCCAGCGCAGGGGTGGGACTAGACTTTACAGATACGCAGTATTTT. This gives the protein CASAGVGLDFTDTQYF.

This sequence joins TRBV2 and TRBJ2-2, with a possible D match to TRBD1 (6 bases). The CDR3 spans 13 residues. Germline V gene sequence: CDR1 SNHLY, CDR2 FYNNEI. V shed 7 bases and J shed 6 bases, with 12 bases lying between them. The CDR3 reads CASNRDYAGELFF. The CDR3 coding sequence is TGTGCCAGCAACAGGGATTACGCCGGGGAGCTGTTTTTT.

The rearrangement joins TRBV29-1 to TRBJ1-1; D perhaps matches TRBD1 (6 bases). The CDR3 contains 12 residues. Between the trimmed V and J ends, which lost 6 bases and 4 bases, there was a span of 12 bases. The germline V gene encodes CDR1 SQVTM and CDR2 ANQGSEA. DNA of the CDR3: TGCAGCGTGAAACGACAGGCCACTGAAGCTTTCTTT. Translating it yields CSVKRQATEAFF.

A few counts support this clone. The chain carries TRBV5-1 and TRBJ2-6; either TRBD1 or TRBD2 may fit D (5 bases each). The CDR3 is 16 amino acids. Germline lookup yields CDR1 SGHRS and CDR2 YFSETQ. The V gene lost 7 bases and the J gene lost 6 bases, with 20 bases spanning the gap. The CDR3 DNA reads as TGCGCCAGCCAAAATGCGGGCTCTGGGGCGGCCAACGTCCTGACTTTC. It translates to CASQNAGSGAANVLTF.

The gene calls are TRBV5-1 and TRBJ2-5, with D maybe TRBD1 (6 bases). Deletions cut 0 bases from V and 2 bases from J, with 11 bases between. CDR3 length equals 15 residues. Per germline, CDR1 SGHRS and CDR2 YFSETQ. The CDR3 DNA reads TGCGCCAGCAGCTTGGTCCGGACAGTTCAAGAGACCCAGTACTTC. The encoded protein is CASSLVRTVQETQYF.

This sequence joins TRBV27 and TRBJ2-5; 8 nucleotides line up with TRBD1. J gave up 6 bases and V 10 bases, and 10 bases lay outside the gene matches. Germline CDR1 reads MNHEY; CDR2 reads SMNVEV (reference sequence). This CDR3 is built from 13 residues. In nucleotides, the CDR3 is TGTGCCACCTGGACGACAGGGGTAAAGACCCAGTACTTC. Its translation: CATWTTGVKTQYF.

V usage is TRBV9 and J usage is TRBJ1-2; D gene unclear. Germline V lookup: CDR1 SGDLS, CDR2 YYNGEE. The CDR3 covers 15 residues. Deletions cut 0 bases from V and 1 base from J, with 10 bases between. The CDR3 sequence is CASSVVSGNNYGYTF. Written as DNA, the CDR3 is TGTGCCAGCAGCGTAGTGTCAGGCAATAACTATGGCTACACCTTC.

This clone was counted a few times. V and J are TRBV15 and TRBJ2-1, with TRBD2 matching 8 bases. The germline V gene has CDR1 LNHNV and CDR2 YYDKDF (reference sequence). The trim removed 3 bases at V and 4 bases at J, leaving 8 bases unmatched. This CDR3 has 16 residues. Here the CDR3 DNA reads TGTGCCACCAGCAGGACCCCGGGACTAGGATACAATGAGCAGTTCTTC. Residues: CATSRTPGLGYNEQFF.

The genes are TRBV18 and TRBJ2-5, with 9 bases identical to TRBD2. Germline lookup yields CDR1 KGHSH and CDR2 LQKENI. The CDR3 extends over 17 amino acids. The V gene end was trimmed by 0 bases and the J gene end by 6 bases; junction bases not matched to a gene: 11. The CDR3 loop is CASSPPTSGSWDKTQYF. The DNA of the CDR3 is TGTGCCAGCTCACCACCGACTAGCGGAAGCTGGGATAAGACCCAGTACTTC.

The chain couples TRBV7-2 to TRBJ2-7; 9 positions match TRBD1. V shed 5 bases and J 1 base; nucleotides not matched to a gene: 6. This CDR3 is 15 amino acids long. The germline CDR1 and CDR2 sequences are SGHTA and FQGNSA. The CDR3 DNA sequence: TGTGCCAGCAGCGATCCCGGGACAGGGTCCTACGAGCAGTACTTC. Translation: CASSDPGTGSYEQYF.

The genes are TRBV25-1 and TRBJ2-7, with TRBD2 matching 9 bases. The germline V gene has CDR1 MGHDK and CDR2 SYGVNS. Trimming at V came to 4 bases and at J to 2 bases, leaving 9 bases not matched to a gene. The CDR3 covers 16 residues. DNA for the CDR3: TGTGCCAGCAGTGGGCTAGGGGCGGGAGGGACCTACGAGCAGTACTTC. Translating gives CASSGLGAGGTYEQYF.